This T cell receptor beta chain was sequenced during a study of blood T cell repertoires in COVID-19 (dated by TCRdb to between 2020 and 2021). A note on the overall study: The collaborator samples originated in the United States, Italy and Spain and spanned the acute and convalescent phases of COVID-19. The material from the prospective study consisted of cDNA or gDNA derived from T cells, B-cell-depleted T cells, or PBMCs. Deeply sampled blood TCRbeta repertoires from subjects exposed to, actively infected with, or recovered from COVID-19 were included in the dataset. A freely available public database, intended as a resource for researchers studying the immune response to SARS-CoV-2, is where the repertoires were released. Samples were obtained from the ongoing ImmuneRACE study (first 160 participants) and from 950 to 1,500 subjects provided by 6 global collaborators. A de-identified subject ID, COVID-19 status, age in years and sex were almost always included in the sample metadata. HLA class I and class II types, where available, came from metadata supplied by the sample provider rather than from assay-based typing. The paper's findings and limits, for the study overall: The quantity of clinical and demographic metadata differed by source and by participant and was supplied without curation.

The immunoSEQ Assay, a bias-controlled multiplex PCR, was used to amplify TCRbeta CDR3 regions from genomic DNA. The original pipeline was this. The number of nucleated cells in each sample was estimated from the amplification of reference gene primers within the assay. To quantify the absolute abundance of each unique TCRbeta CDR3 rearrangement, sequence reads were collapsed and filtered. For each sample, productive Simpson clonality was calculated by taking the square root of Simpson's diversity index across productive rearrangements. TCRdb limited this immuneACCESS table to in-frame rearrangements with V and J called. A share of clones is missing; checked studies link under half to unresolved V genes, and the rest is unexplained. From that table come the V and J calls and clone size; the DNA was used to work out D and trimming. This sample is represented by tens of thousands of clones; 80% of them were singletons. About 12% of the sample comes from the top ten.

Whole blood was collected in K2EDTA tubes by collaborating institutions according to the institutions' own protocols. For TCRbeta analysis, collaborators shipped samples as frozen whole blood, isolated PBMCs, or DNA extracted from either of those sample types. This clone was seen more than once but under ten times. Its antigen remains undetermined. Base qualities were left out, and no much larger clone turns up one base away. Reading from cysteine to phenylalanine, the CDR3 counts 13 amino acids. Only the CDR3 DNA stays, 39 bases, in frame from base 1. Deletion took 1 base off V and 6 bases off J, with a span of 10 bases between the germline ends. CDR1 and CDR2 are drawn from the germline V gene: SGHTA, FQGTGA.

Material: peripheral blood. The receptor was derived from a human donor in a cohort sampled during active COVID-19. The V and J genes are TRBV7-3 and TRBJ2-7, with the D gene not clear enough to name. CDR3 protein: CASSLRRQAEQYF. The DNA reads as follows: TGTGCCAGCAGCTTAAGGCGTCAGGCCGAGCAGTACTTC.